This TCR beta chain stems from a study of response to subunit inactivated influenza vaccine. Points from the study as a whole: Each seasonal influenza vaccination, the authors suggested, recruits few new T cells.

TCRdb reanalysed the RT-PCR reads using MiXCR and keeps one entry per CDR3 protein. The table shows some 640,000 distinct CDR3 sequences, with approximately 15% occurring only once. This clonotype was counted between two and nine times. Its specificity is not known. The CDR3 contains 14 residues. Germline V gives CDR1 SGHRS, CDR2 YFSETQ. Trimming at V came to 5 bases and at J to 8 bases, leaving 12 bases not matched to a gene. Material: PBMCs from blood, obtained 14 to 15 days before vaccination. The TCR originated in a man in his forties or fifties who received an inactivated influenza vaccine. The genes are TRBV5-1 and TRBJ1-2; 7 nucleotides agree with TRBD1. The CDR3 spells CASRRTGTEAGYTF. CDR3 in DNA: TGCGCCAGCAGACGTACCGGGACAGAGGCAGGCTACACCTTC.